A selection of T cell receptor beta chains follows, all from one sample in a study of glioma-infiltrating T cells after dendritic cell vaccination. The table came from immunoSEQ multiplex PCR; TCRdb's copy has only in-frame clones and leaves some out. Found here are under 100,000 clones, over 75% of them singletons; the top ten hold roughly 2.9%. The input for sequencing was blood, taken before dendritic cell vaccination. These receptors were collected from a human donor with glioblastoma. Both conserved end residues are part of each CDR3. Fields, in order: V gene, CDR3 length, J gene, CDR3 protein.

TRBV5-1	14	TRBJ2-5	CASSLRSQGETQYF
TRBV19	13	TRBJ1-2	CASNSGVNYGYTF
TRBV7-9	15	TRBJ2-3	CASSSVRERTDTQYF
TRBV19	13	TRBJ1-2	CASKWSGNYGYTF
TRBV27	16	TRBJ1-3	CASSAHRGISGNTIYF
TRBV18	15	TRBJ1-2	CASSTLTGGEYGYTF
TRBV19	15	TRBJ2-3	CASSMGDRGPDTQYF
TRBV5-1	12	TRBJ1-1	CASSRGQGEAFF
TRBV2	15	TRBJ2-5	CASRREGLTQETQYF
TRBV5-1	15	TRBJ2-7	CASSSSGDTYYEQYF
TRBV5-1	11	TRBJ2-1	CASSSGNEQFF
TRBV19	16	TRBJ1-2	CASSIDAGLATFGYTF
TRBV6-1	15	TRBJ1-2	CASSEVMGQGAGYTF
TRBV12-5	14	TRBJ1-1	CASGSDTALVEAFF
TRBV11-2	15	TRBJ2-7	CASSLDRSSAYEQYF